This T cell receptor beta chain appears in the sequencing data of a study of blood T cell repertoires in COVID-19. Turning to the study itself: Both acute and convalescent COVID-19 samples were obtained from the United States, Italy and Spain. PBMCs, B-cell-depleted T cells, or T cells were the source of the cDNA or gDNA that made up the material.

V lost 4 bases to trimming and J lost 6 bases; unmatched junction nucleotides: 9. The length of the CDR3 is 15 residues. The germline V gene has CDR1 LNHNV and CDR2 YYDKDF (reference sequence). Original processing methods: Amplification with reference gene primers provided the estimates of nucleated cell counts. Using immunoSEQ multiplex PCR, the repertoire was profiled, and TCRdb retains in-frame clones only, with some absent. That table gives V, J and clone size, and the DNA gave D and trimming. The sample has about 260,000 clones; around 90% are singletons. The material sequenced was peripheral blood. The chain employs TRBV15 and TRBJ1-5; TRBD1 agrees at 7 bases. The TCR sequence derives from a woman in her 50s who had recovered from COVID-19. CDR3 in amino acids: CATSTGQAGSQPQHF. DNA of the CDR3: TGTGCCACCAGCACCGGACAGGCCGGGAGTCAGCCCCAGCATTTT.